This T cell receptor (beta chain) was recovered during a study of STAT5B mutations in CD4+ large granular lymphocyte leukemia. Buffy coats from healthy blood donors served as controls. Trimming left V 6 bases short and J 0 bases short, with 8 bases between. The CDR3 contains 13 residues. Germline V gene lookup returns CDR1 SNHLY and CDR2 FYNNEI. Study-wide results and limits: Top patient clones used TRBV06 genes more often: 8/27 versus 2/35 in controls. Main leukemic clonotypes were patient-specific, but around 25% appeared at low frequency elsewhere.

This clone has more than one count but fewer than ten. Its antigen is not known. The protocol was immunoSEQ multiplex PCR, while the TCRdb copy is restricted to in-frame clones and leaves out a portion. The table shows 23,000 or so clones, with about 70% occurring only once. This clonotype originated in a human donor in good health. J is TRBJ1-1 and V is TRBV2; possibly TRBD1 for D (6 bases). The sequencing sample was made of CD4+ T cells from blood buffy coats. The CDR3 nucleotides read TGTGCCAGCAGGACAGGTATGAACACTGAAGCTTTCTTT. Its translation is CASRTGMNTEAFF.